The 18 T cell receptor beta chains presented below share a single source sample, sequenced in a study of cytomegalovirus exposure and HLA in healthy donors. Only in-frame clones appear in the TCRdb table, and some are missing; sequencing was by immunoSEQ multiplex PCR. Of about 98,000 clones detected, around nine tenths appear once; the ten largest clones hold around 3.9%. The sample taken for sequencing was PBMCs. The source of these receptors is a woman aged 25 to 39 in good health and CMV-seronegative.

This chain joins TRBV6-6 and TRBJ2-7; 8 bases fit TRBD2. Trimming cost V 5 bases and J 1 base; bases outside gene matches: 4. Germline values: CDR1 MNHNY, CDR2 SVGAGI (reference sequence). The CDR3 is 14 amino acids. CDR3 protein: CASSPSGPSYEQYF. CDR3 sequence (DNA): TGTGCCAGCAGTCCTAGCGGGCCTTCCTACGAGCAGTACTTC.

The V and J genes are TRBV2 and TRBJ2-7; TRBD1 matches at 7 bases. V shed 1 base and J 5 bases; nucleotides not matched to a gene: 8. Germline assignment: CDR1 SNHLY and CDR2 FYNNEI. The CDR3 has 15 amino acids. The chain's CDR3 is CASSEGRGRTDEQYF. CDR3 DNA: TGTGCCAGCAGTGAAGGAAGGGGGCGAACGGACGAGCAGTACTTC.

V gene TRBV5-4 combines with J gene TRBJ1-1, with no clear D. The CDR3 covers 14 residues. The V and J ends lost 4 bases and 4 bases respectively, with 14 bases between them. The V gene's germline CDR1 is SGHNT and CDR2 YYREEE (reference sequence). The DNA for the CDR3 is TGTGCCAGCAGCATCCCAAAGGGAGGCACTGAAGCTTTCTTT. Its translation is CASSIPKGGTEAFF.

This clone was seen just once. V gene TRBV29-1 combines with J gene TRBJ2-2, with TRBD1 matching 10 bases. The CDR3 length is 16 residues. J gave up 4 bases and V 3 bases, and 8 bases lay outside the gene matches. Germline V gene sequence: CDR1 SQVTM, CDR2 ANQGSEA. This CDR3 reads CSVESPGQGFTGELFF. The CDR3 DNA is TGCAGCGTTGAGAGCCCGGGACAGGGGTTCACCGGGGAGCTGTTTTTT.

The J gene is TRBJ1-5, the V gene TRBV5-1, with D unclear. V was pared by 3 bases and J by 0 bases, with 7 bases between. This CDR3 region has 14 residues. From germline, CDR1 is SGHRS and CDR2 YFSETQ. CDR3 nucleotides: TGCGCCAGCAGCTCCGGGGATAGCAATCAGCCCCAGCATTTT. It translates to CASSSGDSNQPQHF.

The chain employs TRBV11-2 and TRBJ1-2; D is possibly TRBD1 (6 bases). The CDR3 runs 16 residues. The ends were cut back, 2 bases at V and 4 bases at J, with 17 bases in the middle. Germline lookup yields CDR1 SGHAT and CDR2 FQNNGV. Here the CDR3 reads CASSLSVVTGGYGYTF. For the CDR3, the DNA is TGTGCCAGCAGCTTATCCGTTGTGACAGGAGGCTATGGCTACACCTTC.

The V and J genes are TRBV5-4 and TRBJ2-5; D is unresolved. V was trimmed by 3 bases and J by 2 bases, leaving 11 bases between them. From germline, CDR1 is SGHNT and CDR2 YYREEE (reference sequence). The CDR3 is made up of 14 amino acids. CDR3 in amino acids: CASSSPLLQETQYF. CDR3 DNA sequence: TGTGCCAGCAGCTCCCCCCTGTTGCAAGAGACCCAGTACTTC. Complete variable domain (other parts from reference TRBV5-4 and TRBJ2-5): ETGVTQSPTHLIKTRGQQVTLRCSSQSGHNTVSWYQQALGQGPQFIFQYYREEENGRGNFPPRFSGLQFPNYSSELNVNALELDDSALYLCASSSPLLQETQYFGPGTRLLVL.

This clone was seen once. The rearrangement joins TRBV19 to TRBJ2-2; no clear D gene. The CDR3 is made up of 15 amino acids. Germline assignment: CDR1 LNHDA and CDR2 SQIVND (reference sequence). The V end lost 3 bases, the J end lost 3 bases, and 11 bases lay between the germline ends. The CDR3 DNA reads as TGTGCCAGTAGTATCTCCGCAGGCTACACCGGGGAGCTGTTTTTT. It codes for CASSISAGYTGELFF.

This rearrangement joins TRBV7-8 to TRBJ2-7, with 7 positions matching TRBD2. V lost 4 bases to trimming and J lost 0 bases; unmatched junction nucleotides: 6. The CDR3 spans 15 residues. CDR1 and CDR2 from the germline V gene are SGHVS and FQNEAQ. CDR3 in DNA: TGTGCCAGCAGCTCAACGGGACTACCCTCCTACGAGCAGTACTTC. Translated: CASSSTGLPSYEQYF.

The V call is TRBV28, the J call TRBJ2-1; tentative D call: TRBD2 (5 bases). Trimming removed 5 bases at V and 1 base at J, with 18 bases between. This CDR3 contains 17 residues. Germline values: CDR1 MDHEN, CDR2 SYDVKM. For the CDR3, the DNA is TGTGCCAGCAGTCCAGCATTTTTGGGGAGATCCTACAATGAGCAGTTCTTC. Amino acid sequence: CASSPAFLGRSYNEQFF.

This chain uses TRBV15 with TRBJ2-7, with 8 bases identical to TRBD1. The CDR3 is 18 residues long. The V segment lost 0 bases and the J segment 3 bases; nucleotides outside the gene matches: 13. Germline-derived CDR1 and CDR2 are LNHNV and YYDKDF (reference sequence). CDR3 bases: TGTGCCACCAGCAGAGACAGGGGGCGAGGTCTTTGGGACTACGAGCAGTACTTC. It encodes CATSRDRGRGLWDYEQYF.

The rearrangement joins TRBV6-6 to TRBJ1-5, with D possibly matching TRBD1 (6 bases). Germline-derived CDR1 and CDR2 are MNHNY and SVGAGI (reference sequence). This CDR3 region has 14 residues. Trimming pared 5 bases from V and 7 bases from J, leaving 15 bases between. The CDR3 loop reads CASSTWQGHQPQHF. CDR3 coding DNA: TGTGCCAGCAGTACTTGGCAGGGACACCAGCCCCAGCATTTT.

The chain couples TRBV25-1 to TRBJ1-1; 7 bases are shared with TRBD1. This CDR3 contains 15 residues. V shed 3 bases, J shed 0 bases, and the junction held 4 bases outside the gene matches. CDR1 MGHDK and CDR2 SYGVNS come from the germline V gene. CDR3 protein: CASSDRTGMNTEAFF. CDR3 bases: TGTGCCAGCAGTGATCGGACAGGCATGAACACTGAAGCTTTCTTT.

This rearrangement joins TRBV13 to TRBJ1-1; TRBD1 might be the D (6 bases). CDR1 is PRHDT, CDR2 FYEKMQ, per germline (reference sequence). This CDR3 spans 18 amino acids. V was clipped by 0 bases and J by 3 bases, with 20 bases between them. The CDR3 DNA sequence: TGTGCCAGCAGCTTAGGCCCCTGGAAACAGGGCGCCTACACTGAAGCTTTCTTT. Protein: CASSLGPWKQGAYTEAFF.

V gene TRBV13 combines with J gene TRBJ2-1, with 11 bases fitting TRBD2. This CDR3 is built from 15 residues. Germline V gives CDR1 PRHDT, CDR2 FYEKMQ (reference sequence). Trimming cost V 4 bases and J 6 bases; bases outside gene matches: 5. The CDR3 region is CASSSRLAGPNEQFF. CDR3 nucleotide sequence: TGTGCCAGCAGCTCCAGACTAGCGGGGCCCAATGAGCAGTTCTTC. The full variable domain, in which reference TRBV13 and TRBJ2-1 provide the parts outside the CDR3, is AAGVIQSPRHLIKEKRETATLKCYPIPRHDTVYWYQQGPGQDPQFLISFYEKMQSDKGSIPDRFSAQQFSDYHSELNMSSLELGDSALYFCASSSRLAGPNEQFFGPGTRLTVL.

The table lists this clone with a count of one. The rearrangement uses TRBV28 and TRBJ1-6, with 7 bases matching TRBD1. The CDR3 covers 17 residues. CDR1 and CDR2 from the germline V gene are MDHEN and SYDVKM. Trimming removed 4 bases from V and 7 bases from J; junction bases left unmatched: 13. The CDR3 protein is CASSSILGQVQNSPLHF. The CDR3, as DNA: TGTGCCAGCAGTTCCATCCTAGGACAGGTACAAAATTCACCCCTCCACTTT. Variable domain in full (rest from reference TRBV28 and TRBJ1-6): DVKVTQSSRYLVKRTGEKVFLECVQDMDHENMFWYRQDPGLGLRLIYFSYDVKMKEKGDIPEGYSVSREKKERFSLILESASTNQTSMYLCASSSILGQVQNSPLHFGNGTRLTVT.

The CDR3 bases are TGTGCCAGCTCCCTTGGGACAGAGATTAACTATGGCTACACCTTC. Amino acids: CASSLGTEINYGYTF. V usage is TRBV18 and J usage is TRBJ1-2, with 7 bases identical to TRBD1. Germline CDR1 KGHSH, CDR2 LQKENI. V was clipped by 6 bases and J by 1 base; unmatched bases: 8. This CDR3 contains 15 residues.

With regard to this clone: One junction end disagrees with the germline gene, perhaps due to a read error. The chain uses TRBV28 and TRBJ1-1; TRBD1 matches at 7 bases. The CDR3 loop spans 16 amino acids. Germline V CDR1 and CDR2: MDHEN, SYDVKM. Here the CDR3 reads CASSLWDSSMNTEAFF. The CDR3, as DNA: TGTGCCAGCAGTCTATGGGACAGTTCCATGAACACTGAAGCTTTCTTT. The full variable domain, rest sourced from reference TRBV28 and TRBJ1-1, is DVKVTQSSRYLVKRTGEKVFLECVQDMDHENMFWYRQDPGLGLRLIYFSYDVKMKEKGDIPEGYSVSREKKERFSLILESASTNQTSMYLCASSLWDSSMNTEAFFGQGTRLTVV.